This entry lists 30 T cell receptor beta chains sequenced from one sample in a study of CD8 T cells in ankylosing spondylitis. TCRdb called the 5' RACE reads again in MiXCR, with one record for every CDR3 protein. Seen here are around 130,000 distinct CDR3 sequences, around 9.7% observed once, and the top ten hold approximately 3.4%. The sample consisted of blood, either unsorted or a sorted T cell fraction (not recorded which). The receptors shown here come from a male donor with ankylosing spondylitis or in good health (not recorded which).

This clonotype came up a few times. The V gene is TRBV4-1, the J gene TRBJ2-4, with D maybe TRBD1 (6 bases). Deletions cut 0 bases from V and 6 bases from J, with 15 bases between. This CDR3 has 16 residues. Germline loops: CDR1 MGHRA, CDR2 YSYEKL. DNA for the CDR3: TGCGCCAGCAGCCAAGAATATCAGGGGATCGGAAACATTCAGTACTTC. Encoded protein: CASSQEYQGIGNIQYF.

This clonotype was seen many times. V usage is TRBV5-1 and J usage is TRBJ2-1; 9 nucleotides agree with TRBD2. The V gene end was trimmed by 5 bases and the J gene end by 0 bases; junction bases not matched to a gene: 6. The CDR3 loop spans 16 amino acids. Germline CDR1 is SGHRS and CDR2 is YFSETQ. In DNA form, the CDR3 reads TGCGCCAGCAGGGTGACTAGCGGAAGCTCCTACAATGAGCAGTTCTTC. This codes for CASRVTSGSSYNEQFF.

This clonotype was detected many times. The V call is TRBV5-1, the J call TRBJ2-1, with a tentative D call TRBD2 (6 bases). Deletions cut 7 bases from V and 4 bases from J, with 12 bases between. The CDR3 length is 13 residues. The germline V gene encodes CDR1 SGHRS and CDR2 YFSETQ. The CDR3 loop reads CASQISGYNEQFF. DNA for the CDR3: TGCGCCAGCCAGATTAGCGGATACAATGAGCAGTTCTTC.

This clonotype was recorded many times. V and J are TRBV7-2 and TRBJ1-1; a weak D match, TRBD1 (5 bases). The CDR3 runs 13 residues. V lost 1 base and J lost 9, with 12 bases in between. In germline, CDR1 is SGHTA, CDR2 FQGNSA. The CDR3 coding sequence is TGTGCCAGCAGCTTAGAATCAGGGTCTAAAGCTTTCTTT. Its protein is CASSLESGSKAFF.

This clonotype has ten or more counts. The V and J genes are TRBV5-1 and TRBJ2-7; D ambiguous. Germline assignment: CDR1 SGHRS and CDR2 YFSETQ. This CDR3 is 13 amino acids long. Trimming removed 5 bases from V and 0 bases from J, with 9 bases in between. CDR3 loop: CASRRLGSYEQYF. The CDR3 DNA reads TGCGCCAGCAGAAGGTTGGGCTCCTACGAGCAGTACTTC.

The table lists this clonotype with many counts. This chain connects TRBV5-1 to TRBJ2-5, with D unclear. This CDR3 has 13 amino acids. CDR1 and CDR2 (germline): SGHRS, YFSETQ. The ends were cut back, 1 base at V and 1 base at J, with 5 bases in the middle. The CDR3 spells CASSLNSQETQYF. The DNA for the CDR3 is TGCGCCAGCAGCTTGAACAGCCAAGAGACCCAGTACTTC.

There are many counts of this clonotype. The chain recombines TRBV20-1 with TRBJ2-5; possible D gene TRBD2, 5 bases. CDR1 is DFQATT, CDR2 SNEGSKA, per germline (reference sequence). The germline V and J ends were trimmed by 2 bases and 3 bases, with 13 bases remaining between them. This CDR3 spans 14 amino acids. The CDR3 spells CSARSSGGEETQYF. In DNA, the CDR3 is TGCAGTGCTAGATCCAGCGGTGGGGAAGAGACCCAGTACTTC.

This clonotype was recorded many times. The V and J genes are TRBV29-1 and TRBJ2-3; TRBD2 agrees at 8 bases. Germline V gene data show CDR1 as SQVTM and CDR2 as ANQGSEA. The length of the CDR3 is 13 residues. V lost 7 bases and J lost 1; bases outside the gene matches: 4. This CDR3 is CSGLAGGTDTQYF. The CDR3 nucleotides are TGCAGCGGGCTAGCGGGTGGCACAGATACGCAGTATTTT.

This clonotype has ten or more counts. The chain links TRBV11-2 to TRBJ2-1; 11 bases align to TRBD1. The CDR3 contains 15 residues. The V gene's germline CDR1 is SGHAT and CDR2 FQNNGV. V shed 5 bases and J 7 bases; nucleotides not matched to a gene: 7. The CDR3 is CASSPGQGAANEQFF. CDR3 nucleotide sequence: TGTGCCAGCAGCCCTGGACAGGGGGCAGCGAATGAGCAGTTCTTC.

This clonotype was counted many times. The chain is built from TRBV7-2 and TRBJ2-1; D gene unclear. The CDR3 runs to 15 residues. Trimming took off 1 base at V and 8 bases at J, with 15 bases between the two ends. Looked up from germline, CDR1 is SGHTA and CDR2 is FQGNSA. CDR3 bases: TGTGCCAGCAGCTTAGGTATAGGTCGCCCGGATGAGCAGTTCTTC. Its protein is CASSLGIGRPDEQFF.

This clonotype was seen a handful of times. J is TRBJ2-3 and V is TRBV20-1; 8 nucleotides align to TRBD1. Germline assignment: CDR1 DFQATT and CDR2 SNEGSKA (reference sequence). CDR3 length: 15 residues. After removal of 6 bases from V and 2 bases from J, the junction contained 10 bases not matched to a gene. As DNA, the CDR3 is TGCAGTGCGGAGGGACAGGAGCTACCCACAGATACGCAGTATTTT. Amino acid sequence: CSAEGQELPTDTQYF.

This clonotype was seen repeatedly, ten times or more. The chain uses TRBV7-3 and TRBJ2-1, with 9 bases fitting TRBD2. Per the germline V gene, CDR1 is SGHTA and CDR2 is FQGTGA. The CDR3 totals 19 residues. V was pared by 2 bases and J by 2 bases, with 13 bases of the junction left unmatched. This CDR3 is CASSLLAVGAGGPYNEQFF. The CDR3 DNA reads as TGTGCCAGCAGCTTACTAGCGGTTGGAGCGGGAGGCCCCTACAATGAGCAGTTCTTC.

There are many counts of this clonotype. The chain carries TRBV5-1 and TRBJ2-3, with TRBD1 matching 10 bases. The V gene's germline CDR1 is SGHRS and CDR2 YFSETQ. Trimming removed 3 bases from V and 5 bases from J; junction bases left unmatched: 6. The CDR3 runs 15 residues. The CDR3 region has the DNA TGCGCCAGCAGCTACGGACAGGGGGTCAGAGATACGCAGTATTTT. As protein: CASSYGQGVRDTQYF.

This clonotype was seen at least ten times. The chain combines TRBV20-1 with TRBJ2-1; either TRBD1 or TRBD2 may fit D (6 bases each). Trimming removed 5 bases at V and 7 bases at J, with 12 bases between. This CDR3 region has 12 residues. Germline CDR1 is DFQATT and CDR2 is SNEGSKA (reference sequence). The CDR3 DNA reads as TGCAGTGCTTTCTGGGGGGCGAATGAGCAGTTCTTC. Its protein is CSAFWGANEQFF.

This clonotype was observed at least ten times. The chain links TRBV5-1 to TRBJ2-1, with 7 bases that match TRBD2. Germline trimming cut 0 bases from V and 5 bases from J; bases unmatched to any gene: 8. The CDR3 runs 16 residues. Germline V gene sequence: CDR1 SGHRS, CDR2 YFSETQ. The CDR3 DNA is TGCGCCAGCAGCTTGGTGGCGGGAGTTTTAAACAATGAGCAGTTCTTC. Its translation: CASSLVAGVLNNEQFF.

This clonotype was seen many times. V is TRBV4-2 and J is TRBJ1-2, with 7 bases identical to TRBD1. Germline V gene sequence: CDR1 LGHNA, CDR2 YNFKEQ. CDR3 length equals 17 residues. After removal of 3 bases from V and 2 bases from J, the junction contained 12 bases not matched to a gene. The CDR3 DNA follows: TGTGCCAGCAGCCAGAGGAGACAGGGATGGGAAAACTATGGCTACACCTTC. This encodes CASSQRRQGWENYGYTF.

The genes are TRBV6-2 or TRBV6-3 and TRBJ2-1; TRBD2 aligns across 14 bases. The CDR3 has 19 residues. The V and J ends lost 0 bases and 4 bases, in that order; junction bases with no gene match: 8. Germline values: CDR1 MNHEY, CDR2 SVGEGT. Written as DNA, the CDR3 is TGTGCCAGCAGTTACTCGGGACTAGCGGGAGTCGGGCCATACAATGAGCAGTTCTTC. Protein: CASSYSGLAGVGPYNEQFF.

This clonotype has ten or more counts. The chain recombines TRBV7-9 with TRBJ1-6; D not resolved. The length of the CDR3 is 16 residues. V gave up 5 bases and J gave up 9 bases, with 20 bases separating them. CDR1 is SEHNR and CDR2 is FQNEAQ in the germline V gene (reference sequence). This CDR3 reads CASSPASDPDGSPLHF. The CDR3 DNA reads as TGTGCCAGCAGCCCCGCCTCGGACCCGGACGGTTCACCCCTCCACTTT.

This chain uses TRBV30 with TRBJ2-5; 8 bases match TRBD2. Germline CDR1 reads GTSNPN; CDR2 reads SVGIG (reference sequence). This CDR3 spans 14 amino acids. V trimming: 0 bases; J trimming: 4 bases; junction bases outside the gene matches: 4. The CDR3 nucleotides are TGTGCCTGGAGTGTAGGTCTAGCGGGAGAGACCCAGTACTTC. This gives the protein CAWSVGLAGETQYF. The full variable domain, completed using reference TRBV30 and TRBJ2-5, is SQTIHQWPATLVQPVGSPLSLECTVEGTSNPNLYWYRQAAGRGLQLLFYSVGIGQISSEVPQNLSASRPQDRQFILSSKKLLLSDSGFYLCAWSVGLAGETQYFGPGTRLLVL.

This clonotype has ten or more counts. This chain joins TRBV7-2 and TRBJ2-5; D is ambiguous. CDR1 and CDR2 (germline): SGHTA, FQGNSA. The CDR3 has 14 amino acids. V was cut by 3 bases and J by 1 base, with 9 bases left in between. CDR3 DNA: TGTGCCAGCAGCTTTGTTGCGGTCCAAGAGACCCAGTACTTC. It specifies CASSFVAVQETQYF.

This clonotype was detected ten times or more. This rearrangement joins TRBV20-1 to TRBJ2-5; 7 nucleotides match TRBD1. The CDR3 contains 13 residues. CDR1 is DFQATT, CDR2 SNEGSKA, per germline (reference sequence). Unmatched junction bases numbered 5, after V lost 3 bases and J lost 4 bases. CDR3 sequence: CSARKTGIETQYF. CDR3 DNA sequence: TGCAGTGCTAGGAAGACAGGGATAGAGACCCAGTACTTC.

The CDR3 reads CASSLLLAGGPSTDTQYF. CDR3 sequence (DNA): TGTGCCAGCAGCCTATTACTAGCGGGAGGCCCAAGCACAGATACGCAGTATTTT. The chain is built from TRBV14 and TRBJ2-3; TRBD2 matches 12 bases. Germline loops: CDR1 SGHDN, CDR2 FVKESK. With V trimmed by 4 bases and J by 0 bases, 8 bases remained unmatched. The CDR3 sequence is 18 residues long.

This clonotype was observed at least ten times. V is TRBV20-1 and J is TRBJ2-1; TRBD2 matches 10 bases. The CDR3 sequence is 16 residues long. Looked up from germline, CDR1 is DFQATT and CDR2 is SNEGSKA (reference sequence). Trimming took 0 bases from V and 0 from J; bases not matched to a gene: 2. CDR3 sequence (DNA): TGCAGTGCTAGAGACCCTAGCGGGAGCTCCTACAATGAGCAGTTCTTC. Protein: CSARDPSGSSYNEQFF.

This clonotype was detected ten times or more. The rearrangement uses TRBV20-1 and TRBJ2-1; the match to TRBD2 covers 10 bases. The CDR3 runs to 16 residues. CDR1 and CDR2 from the germline V gene are DFQATT and SNEGSKA (reference sequence). V dropped 0 bases and J dropped 5; count of bases not matched to a gene: 7. CDR3 DNA: TGCAGTGCTAGAGATGCTCTAGCGGGAGTCCACAATGAGCAGTTCTTC. It is translated as CSARDALAGVHNEQFF.

This clonotype occurred many times. This chain connects TRBV7-2 to TRBJ2-3; no reliable D call. Germline V lookup: CDR1 SGHTA, CDR2 FQGNSA. The CDR3 is 15 residues long. V lost 1 base, J lost 6 bases, and 14 bases lay in between. CDR3: CASSLVSTSRDTQYF. The CDR3 region has the DNA TGTGCCAGCAGCTTAGTTAGTACGTCGCGGGATACGCAGTATTTT.

A note on this clonotype: Since a much larger clone is just one base distant, this may be a read error. This chain joins TRBV29-1 and TRBJ2-1, with D possibly called TRBD1 or TRBD2 (5 bases each). V was trimmed by 5 bases and J by 10 bases, leaving 15 bases between them. In germline, CDR1 is SQVTM, CDR2 ANQGSEA. CDR3 length equals 12 residues. The CDR3 DNA sequence: TGCAGCGTTCATTGGGACCCCCTGGAGCAGTTCTTC. As protein: CSVHWDPLEQFF.

The sample holds a few counts of this clonotype. This rearrangement joins TRBV5-1 to TRBJ2-7; no reliable D call. Germline V lookup: CDR1 SGHRS, CDR2 YFSETQ. V was cut by 4 bases and J by 4 bases, with 12 bases left in between. This CDR3 is built from 13 residues. The CDR3 DNA follows: TGCGCCAGCAGCCCGGAAATTTCTTACGAGCAGTACTTC. This gives the protein CASSPEISYEQYF.

This clonotype has at least ten counts. This rearrangement joins TRBV7-2 to TRBJ2-1, with a weak D call TRBD2 (5 bases). The V gene's germline CDR1 is SGHTA and CDR2 FQGNSA. Trimming removed 4 bases at V and 4 bases at J, with 20 bases between. The CDR3 length is 17 residues. CDR3 protein: CASSSPSGNLKYNEQFF. DNA for the CDR3: TGTGCCAGCAGCTCACCGTCGGGGAACTTAAAATACAATGAGCAGTTCTTC.

This clonotype occurred a few times. The chain is built from TRBV12-3 or TRBV12-4 and TRBJ2-3, with 8 bases matching TRBD1. The CDR3 totals 15 residues. Trimming removed 6 bases from V and 8 bases from J; junction bases left unmatched: 13. The CDR3 coding sequence is TGTGCCAGCAGGCCCGGGACAGGCCCGGTTGGTACGCAGTATTTT. Translating gives CASRPGTGPVGTQYF.

This clonotype is deemed medium-sized. This chain connects TRBV20-1 to TRBJ2-7; the match to TRBD1 covers 11 bases. The CDR3 runs 16 residues. The J segment lost 5 bases and the V segment lost 1 base, leaving 10 bases of the junction unmatched. Germline V lookup: CDR1 DFQATT, CDR2 SNEGSKA (reference sequence). CDR3 sequence (DNA): TGCAGTGCTAGAGGGGCCGGATGGACAGGGGGCCACGAGCAGTACTTC. Protein: CSARGAGWTGGHEQYF.